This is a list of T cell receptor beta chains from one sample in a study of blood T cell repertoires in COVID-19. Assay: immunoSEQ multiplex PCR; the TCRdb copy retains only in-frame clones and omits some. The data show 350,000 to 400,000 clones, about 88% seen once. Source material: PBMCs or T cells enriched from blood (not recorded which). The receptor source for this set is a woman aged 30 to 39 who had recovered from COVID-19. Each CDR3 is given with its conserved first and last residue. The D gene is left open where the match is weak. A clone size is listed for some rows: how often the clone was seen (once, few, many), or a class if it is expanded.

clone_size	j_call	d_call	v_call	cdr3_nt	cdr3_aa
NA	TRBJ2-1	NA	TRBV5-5	TGTGCCAGCAGCTTGGTGGCGGGGACCATCTACAATGAGCAGTTCTTC	CASSLVAGTIYNEQFF
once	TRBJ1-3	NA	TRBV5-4	TGTGCCAGCAGCTCGGACAGACCCCGCTCTGGAAACACCATATATTTT	CASSSDRPRSGNTIYF
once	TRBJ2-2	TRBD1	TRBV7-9	TGTGCCAGCGGACCCTCAGGGGGCACCGGGGAGCTGTTTTTT	CASGPSGGTGELFF
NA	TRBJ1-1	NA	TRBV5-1	TGCGCCAGCAGCTTGGGAGGGCGAGCTTTCTTT	CASSLGGRAFF
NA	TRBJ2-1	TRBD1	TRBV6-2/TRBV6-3	TGTGCCAGCAGTCGGCCCGACGGGACAGGGGACAATGAGCAGTTCTTC	CASSRPDGTGDNEQFF
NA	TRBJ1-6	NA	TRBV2	TGTGCCAGCAGTGTAGAGGGTGGTTCACCCCTCCACTTT	CASSVEGGSPLHF
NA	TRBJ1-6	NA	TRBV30	TGTGCCCGGCTGGGAGACTCCTATAATTCACCCCTCCACTTT	CARLGDSYNSPLHF
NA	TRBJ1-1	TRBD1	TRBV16	TGTGCCAGCAGCAAACAGGGGGCTGGGTTGGCTGAAGCTTTCTTT	CASSKQGAGLAEAFF
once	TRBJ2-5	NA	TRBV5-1	TGCGCCAGCAGCCGGGGGGCCCGGGGAGAACAAGAGACCCAGTACTTC	CASSRGARGEQETQYF
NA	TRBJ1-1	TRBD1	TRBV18	TGTGCCAGCTCACCGGGGACAGGTGTAGACTTCTTT	CASSPGTGVDFF
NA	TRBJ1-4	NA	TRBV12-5	TGTGCTAGTGGTTTGGTCCAAGGGGGTGTGCGAGAAAAACTGTTTTTT	CASGLVQGGVREKLFF
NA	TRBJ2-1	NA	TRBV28	TGTGCCAGCAGTCCGGGGAGGCAGCGATTCTTC	CASSPGRQRFF
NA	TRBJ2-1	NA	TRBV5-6	TGTGCCAGCAGACGGCGCGGGGCCTCCTACAATGAGCAGTTCTTC	CASRRRGASYNEQFF
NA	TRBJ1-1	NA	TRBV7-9	TGTGCCAGCAAAAGGACACAGAACACTGAAGCTTTCTTT	CASKRTQNTEAFF
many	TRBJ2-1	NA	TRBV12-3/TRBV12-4	TGTGCCAGCAGTAACAGGCGGGAGCAGTTCTTC	CASSNRREQFF
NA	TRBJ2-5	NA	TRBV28	TGTGCCAGCAGTGATACGGTGACCCAGTACTTC	CASSDTVTQYF
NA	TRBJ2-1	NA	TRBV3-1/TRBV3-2	TGTGCCAGCAGCCAAGATAAATACGGGTGGAGCTCCTACAATGAGCAGTTCTTC	CASSQDKYGWSSYNEQFF
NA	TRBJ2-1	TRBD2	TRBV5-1	TGCGCCAGCAGCTTTGAACTAGCGGGGGGTGAGCAGTTCTTC	CASSFELAGGEQFF
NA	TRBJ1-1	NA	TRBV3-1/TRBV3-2	TGTGCCAGCAGCTATCACAGGGAAGCTTTCTTT	CASSYHREAFF
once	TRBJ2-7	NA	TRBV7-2	TGTGCCAGCAGCTTCGGGCGGGGCTCCTACGAGCAGTACTTC	CASSFGRGSYEQYF
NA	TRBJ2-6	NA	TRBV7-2	TGTGCCAGCAGCTTTCAGGGCTCTGGGGCCAACGTCCTGACTTTC	CASSFQGSGANVLTF
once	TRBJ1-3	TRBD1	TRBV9	TGTGCCAGCAGCGGACAGGGGAGCTCTGGAAACACCATATATTTT	CASSGQGSSGNTIYF
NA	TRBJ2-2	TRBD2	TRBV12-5	TGTGCTAGTGGTTTGCGCAGCGGGGGAAACACCGGGGAGCTGTTTTTT	CASGLRSGGNTGELFF
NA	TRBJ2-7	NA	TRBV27	TGTGCCAGCATTATATACGAGCAGTACTTC	CASIIYEQYF
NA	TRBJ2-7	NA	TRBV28	TGTGCCAGTGACCGGGACATGGCGAGCGAGCAGTACTTC	CASDRDMASEQYF
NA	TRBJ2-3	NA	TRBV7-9	TGTGCCAGCAGACGGGACACTAGCACAGATACGCAGTATTTT	CASRRDTSTDTQYF
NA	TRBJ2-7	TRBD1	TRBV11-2	TGTGCCAGCAGCTTAGGCCATGTTGATGGGACAGGGGGCGACGAGCAGTACTTC	CASSLGHVDGTGGDEQYF
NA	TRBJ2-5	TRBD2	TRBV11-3	TGTGCCAGCAGCTTCCTCCGTACTAGCGGGAGAGAGACCCAGTACTTC	CASSFLRTSGRETQYF
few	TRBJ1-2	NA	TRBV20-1	TGCAGTGCTAGTGACCAGACTAACTATGGCTACACCTTC	CSASDQTNYGYTF
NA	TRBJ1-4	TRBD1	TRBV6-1	TGTGCCAGCAGTGACAGGGACAGGGGCGAGGAAAAACTGTTTTTT	CASSDRDRGEEKLFF
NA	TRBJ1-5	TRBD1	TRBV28	TGTGCCAGCGGTATTGACAGGGGGCGGTTCAGGCAGCCCCAGCATTTT	CASGIDRGRFRQPQHF
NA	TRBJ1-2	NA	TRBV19	TGTGCCAGTAGTAGCCCGACGGACAACAGGGAGAACTATGGCTACACCTTC	CASSSPTDNRENYGYTF
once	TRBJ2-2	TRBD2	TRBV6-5	TGTGCCCTTAGCGGGAGCGGCACCGGGGAGCTGTTTTTT	CALSGSGTGELFF
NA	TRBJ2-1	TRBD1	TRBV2	TGTGCCAGCGGACAGGACTACAATGAGCAGTTCTTC	CASGQDYNEQFF
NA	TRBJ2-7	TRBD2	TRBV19	TGTGCCAGTAGTGCTTCCGGGACTAGTCGCGAGCAGTACTTC	CASSASGTSREQYF
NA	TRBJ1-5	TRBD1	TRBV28	TGTGCCAGCAGACCACAGGGGGCGGATCAGCCCCAGCATTTT	CASRPQGADQPQHF
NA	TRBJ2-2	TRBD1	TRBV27	TGTGCCAGCAGTTGGGGACAGGGGGCCGACGGGGAGCTGTTTTTT	CASSWGQGADGELFF
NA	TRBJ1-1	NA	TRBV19	TGTGCCAGTAGTATAGGCAGACTGGCTACTGAAGCTTTCTTT	CASSIGRLATEAFF
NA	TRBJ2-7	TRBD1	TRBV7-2	TGTGCCAGCAGCTTAGAACAGGGGCTCTACGAGCAGTACTTC	CASSLEQGLYEQYF
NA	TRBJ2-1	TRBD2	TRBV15	TGTGCCACCAGCGTACGACTAGCGGGAGAGAGGTACAATGAGCAGTTCTTC	CATSVRLAGERYNEQFF
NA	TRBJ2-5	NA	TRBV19	TGTGCCAGTAGTGACGGCCCGGGGGAGACCCAGTACTTC	CASSDGPGETQYF
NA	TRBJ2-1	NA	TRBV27	TGTGCCAGCAGTTCCTACGACAGCTACAATGAGCAGTTCTTC	CASSSYDSYNEQFF
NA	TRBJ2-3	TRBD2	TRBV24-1	TGTGCCACCAGTATGGGCGGGGGGGCAGATACGCAGTATTTT	CATSMGGGADTQYF
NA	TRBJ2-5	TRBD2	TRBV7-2	TGTGCCAGCAGCTTAATGAGGCCAGGAGCGGGAGGCGAGACCCAGTACTTC	CASSLMRPGAGGETQYF
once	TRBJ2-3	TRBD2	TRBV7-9	TGTGCCAGCAGCCCTGGGACTAGCGGGGGCACAGATACGCAGTATTTT	CASSPGTSGGTDTQYF
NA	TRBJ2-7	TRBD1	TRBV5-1	TGCGCCAGCAGCCCAAACAGGAATGACAGGGAAAATTCCTACGAGCAGTACTTC	CASSPNRNDRENSYEQYF
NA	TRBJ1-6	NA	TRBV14	TGTGCCAGCAGCCAAGTGGGCGGGACGGGGAATTCACCCCTCCACTTT	CASSQVGGTGNSPLHF
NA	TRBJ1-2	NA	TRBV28	TGTGCCAGCACTCTCTCGGGGGGATTCTATGGCTACACCTTC	CASTLSGGFYGYTF
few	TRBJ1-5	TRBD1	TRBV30	TGTGCCTGGAGTCCCAAGACAGGGTCCGCCGTTAATCAGCCCCAGCATTTT	CAWSPKTGSAVNQPQHF
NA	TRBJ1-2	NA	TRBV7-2	TGTGCCAGCAGCCCCGGGGGGTTTGCTAACTATGGCTACACCTTC	CASSPGGFANYGYTF
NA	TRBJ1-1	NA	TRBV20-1	TGCAGTGCTACCCCGGGAATCCAAGCTTTCTTT	CSATPGIQAFF
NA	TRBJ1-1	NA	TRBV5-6	TGTGCCAGCAGCTTGGGTCAGGGAGGTTCGAACACTGAAGCTTTCTTT	CASSLGQGGSNTEAFF
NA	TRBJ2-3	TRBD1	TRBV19	TGTGCCAGTAGTATAGCCCAGGGGGCGATAAATAATACGCAGTATTTT	CASSIAQGAINNTQYF
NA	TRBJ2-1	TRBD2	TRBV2	TGTGCCAGCAGTGACCCAGGGAAATGGCCAGCGGGAGAGTCCAATGAGCAGTTCTTC	CASSDPGKWPAGESNEQFF
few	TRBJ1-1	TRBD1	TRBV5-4	TGTGCCAGCAGCTGGGACAGGGGGAACACTGAAGCTTTCTTT	CASSWDRGNTEAFF
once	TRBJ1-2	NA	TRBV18	TGTGCCAGCTCACCACCCGGGTACCTGGGAGGGTATGGCTACACCTTC	CASSPPGYLGGYGYTF
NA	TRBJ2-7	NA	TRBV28	TGTGCCAGCAGTGGGGGCAGGGAACCCTCCTACGAGCAGTACTTC	CASSGGREPSYEQYF
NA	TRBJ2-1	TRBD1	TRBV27	TGTGCCAGCAGTTTATCGACAGGGGACCATGAGCAGTTCTTC	CASSLSTGDHEQFF